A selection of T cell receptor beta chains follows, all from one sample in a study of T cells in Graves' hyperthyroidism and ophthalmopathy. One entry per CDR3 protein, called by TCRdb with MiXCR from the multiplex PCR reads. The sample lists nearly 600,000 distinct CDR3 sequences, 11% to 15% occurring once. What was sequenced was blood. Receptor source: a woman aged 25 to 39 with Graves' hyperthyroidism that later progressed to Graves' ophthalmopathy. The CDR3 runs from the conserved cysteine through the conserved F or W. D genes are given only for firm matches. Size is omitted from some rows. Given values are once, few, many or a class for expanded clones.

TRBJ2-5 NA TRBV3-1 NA TGTGCCAGCAGCCAAAGCCTTCTAGCGCAAGAGACCCAGTACTTC CASSQSLLAQETQYF
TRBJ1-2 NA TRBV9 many TGTGCCAGCAGCGTTCCCGGCAACAACTATGGCTACACCTTC CASSVPGNNYGYTF
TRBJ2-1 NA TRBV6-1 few TGTGCCAGCAGCCTCACCGGAAGCAATGAGCAGTTCTTC CASSLTGSNEQFF
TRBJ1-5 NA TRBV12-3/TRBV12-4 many TGTGCCAGCACTCTCTCCGACCAGCCCCAGCATTTT CASTLSDQPQHF
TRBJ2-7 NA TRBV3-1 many TGTGCCAGCAGCCAAGATAAGGGTGAGGGTATCTCCTACGAGCAGTACTTC CASSQDKGEGISYEQYF
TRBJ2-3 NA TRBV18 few TGTGCCAGCTCACCAATTATTCCTGGGACGGGCACAGATACGCAGTATTTT CASSPIIPGTGTDTQYF
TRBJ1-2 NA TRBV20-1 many TGCAGTGCTAGACTTCCAGGACAGTATGGCTACACCTTC CSARLPGQYGYTF
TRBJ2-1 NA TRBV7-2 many TGTGCCAGCAGCTTTGATCTAGGAAGCAATGAGCAGTTCTTC CASSFDLGSNEQFF
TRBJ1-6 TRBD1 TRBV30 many TGTGCCTGGAGCCGGGACAGGGGCAATTCACCCCTCCACTTT CAWSRDRGNSPLHF
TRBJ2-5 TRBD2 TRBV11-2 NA TGTGCCAGCAGCTTAGGGCAGACTAGCGCGTTAGACCAAGAGACCCAGTACTTC CASSLGQTSALDQETQYF
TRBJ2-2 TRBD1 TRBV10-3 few TGTGCCATCAGTGAACCCGACAGGGGGCAAAACGGCGGGGAGCTGTTTTTT CAISEPDRGQNGGELFF
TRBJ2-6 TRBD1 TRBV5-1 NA TGCGCCAGCAGGGCCAGGACAGGTTTTTCTGGGGCCAACGTCCTGACTTTC CASRARTGFSGANVLTF
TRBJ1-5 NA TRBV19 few TGTGCCAGTAATAAGTGGCCCCAGCATTTT CASNKWPQHF
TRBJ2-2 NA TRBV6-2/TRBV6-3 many TGTGCCAGCAGTTACTTATCACCGGGGGACGCCGGGGAGCTGTTTTTT CASSYLSPGDAGELFF
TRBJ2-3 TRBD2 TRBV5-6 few TGTGCCAGCAGCAAAGGTCCCGGGACTAGCGGCACGCAGTATTTT CASSKGPGTSGTQYF
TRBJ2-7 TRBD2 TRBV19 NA TGTGCCAGTAGTCCCCAGCGGGAGCTAGGAGAGCAGTACTTC CASSPQRELGEQYF
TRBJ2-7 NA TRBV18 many TGTGCCAGCTCACGTCCCCCGGGCGAGCAGTACTTC CASSRPPGEQYF
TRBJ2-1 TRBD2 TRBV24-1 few TGTGCCACCAGTGATTTGAAAAGGACTAGCGGGAGTTCCTACAATGAGCAGTTCTTC CATSDLKRTSGSSYNEQFF
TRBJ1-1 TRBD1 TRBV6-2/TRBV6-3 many TGTGCCAGCAGTTACGGACCGGACAGGGGCATGAACACTGAAGCTTTCTTT CASSYGPDRGMNTEAFF
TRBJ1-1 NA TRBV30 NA TGTGCCTGGAGGTCCGACAGTGGAGAAGCTTTCTTT CAWRSDSGEAFF
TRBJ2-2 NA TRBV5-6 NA TGTGCCAGCAGCCCGGACGAGGGTAGGGCCGGGGAGCTGTTTTTT CASSPDEGRAGELFF
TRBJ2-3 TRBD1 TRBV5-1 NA TGCGCCAGCAGCTTGGATGGGGACAGCACAGATACGAAGTATTTT CASSLDGDSTDTKYF
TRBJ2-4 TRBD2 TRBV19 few TGTGCCAGTAGTAAACTAGCGGTAGCCAAAAACATTCAGTACTTC CASSKLAVAKNIQYF
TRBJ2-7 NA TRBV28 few TGTGCCAGCAGTTCCCGACTCCAAGGAGTAGGCTACGGGCAGTACTTC CASSSRLQGVGYGQYF
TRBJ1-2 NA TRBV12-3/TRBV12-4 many TGTGCCAGCAGTTTCACGGGACCTAACTATGGCTACACCTTC CASSFTGPNYGYTF
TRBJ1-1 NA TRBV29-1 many TGCAGCGTTGAAGCCCCCCGAGGAAGATTTAACACTGAAGCTTTCTTT CSVEAPRGRFNTEAFF
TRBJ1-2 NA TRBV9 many TGTGCCAGCAGCGTGGACGGTGGGTATGGCTACACCTTC CASSVDGGYGYTF
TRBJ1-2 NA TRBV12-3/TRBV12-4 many TGTGCCAGCAGGCCATCCGGGAACACTGGCTACACCTTC CASRPSGNTGYTF